These 8 T cell receptor beta chains were all obtained from the same sample, sequenced in a study of blood T cells in healthy people across ages. Primers used in a second PCR of roughly 6 to 11 cycles were a sample-barcoded 5' primer and a J-beta primer mix. TCRdb independently ran MiXCR on the 5' RACE reads; one entry per CDR3 protein. The table shows 800,000 to 950,000 distinct CDR3 sequences, with roughly 28% occurring only once. The data also belong to a second study, concerning T cells of mothers and their children.

The sequenced sample consisted of blood. Receptors originate from a woman aged 40 to 49 in good health.

This clonotype was found a few times. This may come from a read error, since a much larger clone is one base off. The chain recombines TRBV6-5 with TRBJ2-1; maybe TRBD1 (5 bases). The CDR3 is 16 residues long. The V gene lost 0 bases and the J gene lost 13 bases, with 22 bases spanning the gap. CDR1 is MNHEY and CDR2 is SVGAGI in the germline V gene. This chain's CDR3 is CASSYSSRTPQETQFF. The CDR3 DNA reads TGTGCCAGCAGTTACTCGAGCAGGACACCTCAAGAGACCCAGTTCTTC.

In its sample, this clonotype was seen many times. V usage is TRBV5-1 and J usage is TRBJ2-5, with 10 bases lining up with TRBD2. Germline V gene data show CDR1 as SGHRS and CDR2 as YFSETQ. The CDR3 consists of 16 residues. The V gene end was trimmed by 4 bases and the J gene end by 1 base; junction bases not matched to a gene: 7. CDR3 protein: CASSPGAGGFQETQYF. CDR3 bases: TGCGCCAGCAGCCCAGGAGCGGGGGGGTTCCAAGAGACCCAGTACTTC.

This clonotype was detected ten times or more. CDR3 sequence reads: CASSSGQGGKTQYF. CDR3 DNA: TGTGCCAGCAGCTCGGGACAGGGGGGCAAGACCCAGTACTTC. The chain has TRBV7-2 and TRBJ2-5; 11 bases align to TRBD1. CDR3 length: 14 amino acids. The V gene's germline CDR1 is SGHTA and CDR2 FQGNSA. J lost 6 bases, V lost 4 bases, and 4 bases had no gene match. Full variable domain (missing parts from reference TRBV7-2 and TRBJ2-5): GAGVSQSPSNKVTEKGKDVELRCDPISGHTALYWYRQSLGQGLEFLIYFQGNSAPDKSGLPSDRFSAERTGGSVSTLTIQRTQQEDSAVYLCASSSGQGGKTQYFGPGTRLLVL.

The chain links TRBV20-1 to TRBJ1-4; 10 positions agree with TRBD1. Germline assignment: CDR1 DFQATT and CDR2 SNEGSKA (reference sequence). The V gene end was trimmed by 6 bases and the J gene end by 6 bases; junction bases not matched to a gene: 7. The CDR3 is 14 residues long. The DNA for the CDR3 is TGCAGTGCACAGCCGGGACAGGGGTATGAAAAACTGTTTTTT. Its protein is CSAQPGQGYEKLFF.

The CDR3 nucleotides read TGTGCCAGCCTCTTAGCCGGACGACGGAATTCACCCCTCCACTTT. The encoded protein is CASLLAGRRNSPLHF. The genes are TRBV6-6 and TRBJ1-6, with D unresolved. The ends were cut back, 8 bases at V and 7 bases at J, with 18 bases in the middle. The CDR3 loop spans 15 amino acids. Germline V lookup: CDR1 MNHNY, CDR2 SVGAGI (reference sequence).

Many counts were recorded for this clonotype. The V gene is TRBV11-3, the J gene TRBJ2-1; tentatively, D is TRBD1 (8 bases). Trimming left V 4 bases short and J 7 bases short, with 11 bases between. The germline V gene has CDR1 SGHNT and CDR2 YENEEA. This CDR3 has 13 amino acids. CDR3 DNA: TGTGCCAGCAGCTCACAGGGGGGGAATGAGCAGTTCTTC. Protein: CASSSQGGNEQFF.

This chain joins TRBV12-3 or TRBV12-4 and TRBJ2-1; 12 bases are a match to TRBD2. This CDR3 is 15 amino acids long. Trimming at V came to 7 bases and at J to 3 bases, leaving 4 bases not matched to a gene. This CDR3 reads CASTETSGGYNEQFF. The CDR3 DNA reads TGTGCCAGCACCGAGACTAGCGGGGGCTACAATGAGCAGTTCTTC.

This clonotype was counted only a few times. The V gene is TRBV20-1, the J gene TRBJ1-6; 10 positions match TRBD1. This CDR3 spans 13 amino acids. The germline gives CDR1 DFQATT, CDR2 SNEGSKA (reference sequence). CDR3 sequence reads: CSAPRTGGSPLHF. CDR3 nucleotide sequence: TGCAGCGCCCCTCGGACAGGGGGGTCACCCCTCCACTTT.